This T cell receptor beta chain stems from a study of T cells after yellow fever vaccination. Study in general: Low-cell-number fractions were prepared with SMART-Seq v4 Ultra Low Input.

This clonotype has only a few counts. Its antigen is undetermined. Points from the study as a whole: By day 5 rather than day 15, the secondary response had peaked, though it was weaker. The study noted that FACS-sorted repertoires could contain abundant clonotypes contaminating from the bulk population.

Making TCR cDNA involved 5'RACE template switching, which added UMIs and a universal primer site. TCRdb recomputed calls from the 5' RACE reads with MiXCR, one row per CDR3 protein. Among about 630,000 distinct CDR3 sequences listed, 12% were seen once. This TCR was sampled from a man aged 30 to 45 who received the YFV17D yellow fever vaccine. The sequences come from PBMCs, collected on the day of the yellow fever booster vaccination.

The CDR3 coding sequence is TGTGCCTGGAGTAGCGGGAGCCCAGATACGCAGTATTTT. Translating gives CAWSSGSPDTQYF. The chain has TRBV30 and TRBJ2-3, with 8 nucleotides matching TRBD2. The CDR3 sequence is 13 residues long. With 2 bases clipped from V and 4 bases from J, the junction kept 2 bases outside the gene matches. Germline lookup yields CDR1 GTSNPN and CDR2 SVGIG (reference sequence).